One and the same sample provided the 27 T cell receptor beta chains below, sequenced in a study of cytomegalovirus exposure and HLA in healthy donors. The PCR had 60 Vbeta and 13 Jbeta primers. Libraries were prepared by immunoSEQ multiplex PCR; TCRdb keeps only in-frame clonotypes and omits some of them. The table has some 96,000 clones, around 64% seen once. Sequencing used PBMCs. These receptors all come from a man in his sixties in good health and CMV-seronegative.

This chain uses TRBV15 with TRBJ2-7; 8 positions agree with TRBD1. CDR1 is LNHNV and CDR2 is YYDKDF in the germline V gene (reference sequence). V trimming: 2 bases; J trimming: 6 bases; junction bases outside the gene matches: 9. CDR3 size: 15 residues. CDR3 loop: CATSRQGARFREQYF. CDR3 in DNA: TGTGCCACCAGCAGACAGGGGGCGCGATTTCGCGAGCAGTACTTC.

The chain has TRBV5-1 and TRBJ1-6; 8 bases line up with TRBD1. Germline V CDR1 and CDR2: SGHRS, YFSETQ. This CDR3 is 14 amino acids long. Trimming took 5 bases from V and 7 from J; bases not matched to a gene: 5. Here the CDR3 DNA reads TGCGCCAGCAGTTCGGGACAGGAGAATTCACCCCTCCACTTT. It encodes CASSSGQENSPLHF.

This clone was detected many times. The rearrangement joins TRBV28 to TRBJ2-3; 8 bases are shared with TRBD2. This CDR3 is built from 17 residues. CDR1 is MDHEN, CDR2 SYDVKM, per germline. V lost 4 bases and J lost 5; bases outside the gene matches: 14. CDR3 in amino acids: CASSSIPGGPHVDTQYF. In nucleotides, the CDR3 is TGTGCCAGCAGTTCCATCCCGGGAGGGCCCCATGTAGATACGCAGTATTTT.

The V and J genes are TRBV5-1 and TRBJ2-6, with a weak D call TRBD2 (5 bases). CDR1 and CDR2 (germline): SGHRS, YFSETQ. The V end was cut by 4 bases, the J end by 0 bases, with 11 bases between. This CDR3 is built from 16 residues. The CDR3 region is CASSPPGDSGANVLTF. CDR3 DNA: TGCGCCAGCAGCCCGCCCGGGGACTCTGGGGCCAACGTCCTGACTTTC.

The CDR3 DNA follows: TGTGCCAGCAGCTGGTTGGCGGGGACAGGGGTCTACGACGAGCAGTACTTC. Protein: CASSWLAGTGVYDEQYF. This chain links TRBV5-4 with TRBJ2-7; 10 positions agree with TRBD1. The V gene's germline CDR1 is SGHNT and CDR2 YYREEE (reference sequence). The CDR3 consists of 17 residues. The V gene end was trimmed by 3 bases and the J gene end by 5 bases; junction bases not matched to a gene: 14.

The chain has TRBV7-3 and TRBJ1-1; the D gene is possibly TRBD1 (6 bases). This CDR3 comprises 14 residues. V was pared by 1 base and J by 0 bases, with 6 bases between. Germline CDR1 is SGHTA and CDR2 is FQGTGA. The CDR3 nucleotides read TGTGCCAGCAGCTTAAACAGGGTGAACACTGAAGCTTTCTTT. It codes for CASSLNRVNTEAFF.

The rearrangement joins TRBV5-8 to TRBJ1-5; unclear D gene. The V gene lost 2 bases and the J gene lost 5 bases, with 8 bases spanning the gap. This CDR3 spans 13 amino acids. Germline V lookup: CDR1 SGHTS, CDR2 YDEGEE. The CDR3 DNA is TGTGCCAGCAGCTTCGGTATTCATCAGCCCCAGCATTTT. The encoded protein is CASSFGIHQPQHF.

This chain joins TRBV28 and TRBJ1-5, with D tentatively TRBD1 (5 bases). V was pared by 6 bases and J by 1 base, with 13 bases between. The CDR3 spans 15 residues. Germline values: CDR1 MDHEN, CDR2 SYDVKM. The CDR3 sequence is CASSAGFVSNQPQHF. The CDR3 DNA follows: TGTGCCAGCAGCGCAGGGTTTGTGAGCAATCAGCCCCAGCATTTT. The complete variable domain, with remaining parts taken from reference TRBV28 and TRBJ1-5, reads DVKVTQSSRYLVKRTGEKVFLECVQDMDHENMFWYRQDPGLGLRLIYFSYDVKMKEKGDIPEGYSVSREKKERFSLILESASTNQTSMYLCASSAGFVSNQPQHFGDGTRLSIL.

The V call is TRBV11-3, the J call TRBJ1-1; D gene uncertain. V dropped 2 bases and J dropped 3 bases, with 7 bases sitting between them. This CDR3 region has 13 residues. CDR1 is SGHNT, CDR2 YENEEA, per germline. CDR3 loop: CASSLYSHTEAFF. The CDR3 nucleotides are TGTGCCAGCAGCTTATACAGTCACACTGAAGCTTTCTTT.

The chain is built from TRBV12-5 and TRBJ2-3, with 7 bases that match TRBD2. Unmatched junction bases numbered 7, after V lost 4 bases and J lost 3 bases. The CDR3 contains 15 residues. Germline CDR1 LGHNT, CDR2 FRNRAP. CDR3 sequence (DNA): TGTGCTAGTGGTTCTCTAGCGGAAAAAACAGATACGCAGTATTTT. This encodes CASGSLAEKTDTQYF.

The chain uses TRBV7-3 and TRBJ2-3, with TRBD2 matching 12 bases. Per germline, CDR1 SGHTA and CDR2 FQGTGA. V lost 5 bases to trimming and J lost 6 bases; unmatched junction nucleotides: 6. The CDR3 runs 15 residues. The CDR3 nucleotides read TGTGCCAGCAGCGCCTCTAGCGGGGGGGCCGATACGCAGTATTTT. Its protein product is CASSASSGGADTQYF.

The chain has TRBV6-6 and TRBJ1-1; no clear D. V was pared by 5 bases and J by 1 base, with 8 bases between. CDR1 and CDR2 from the germline V gene are MNHNY and SVGAGI (reference sequence). The CDR3 extends over 13 amino acids. The CDR3 spells CASSPPSNTEAFF. For the CDR3, the DNA is TGTGCCAGCAGTCCCCCCTCGAACACTGAAGCTTTCTTT.

A note on this clone: The sample holds other DNA sequences that translate to the same CDR3. The gene calls are TRBV5-1 and TRBJ2-6; 10 bases are shared with TRBD1. The V segment lost 3 bases and the J segment 0 bases; nucleotides outside the gene matches: 3. Germline CDR1 reads SGHRS; CDR2 reads YFSETQ. The CDR3 contains 17 residues. CDR3 in DNA: TGCGCCAGCAGCTCCTGGACAGGGGGCTCTGGGGCCAACGTCCTGACTTTC. This translates into CASSSWTGGSGANVLTF. The variable domain in full, completed from reference TRBV5-1 and TRBJ2-6, reads KAGVTQTPRYLIKTRGQQVTLSCSPISGHRSVSWYQQTPGQGLQFLFEYFSETQRNKGNFPGRFSGRQFSNSRSEMNVSTLELGDSALYLCASSSWTGGSGANVLTFGAGSRLTVL.

The rearrangement uses TRBV5-1 and TRBJ1-1; D call uncertain. Germline CDR1 and CDR2: SGHRS and YFSETQ. V dropped 2 bases and J dropped 0 bases, with 14 bases sitting between them. The CDR3 consists of 16 residues. The CDR3 region has the DNA TGCGCCAGCAGCTTAGATGTTTTGACTATGAACACTGAAGCTTTCTTT. Translation: CASSLDVLTMNTEAFF.

The chain links TRBV9 to TRBJ2-3; TRBD1 matches 7 bases. Germline values: CDR1 SGDLS, CDR2 YYNGEE. The CDR3 is 15 residues long. Trimming removed 3 bases from V and 4 bases from J; junction bases left unmatched: 8. The CDR3 region has the DNA TGTGCCAGCAGCGCCCGGGACAGTCTGCCAGATACGCAGTATTTT. It yields the protein CASSARDSLPDTQYF.

This rearrangement joins TRBV19 to TRBJ1-1, with a possible D match to TRBD1 (6 bases). Trimming removed 7 bases from V and 0 bases from J, with 12 bases in between. This CDR3 region has 14 residues. Per germline, CDR1 LNHDA and CDR2 SQIVND (reference sequence). CDR3 bases: TGTGCCAGTACCCCCGACAGGATGAACACTGAAGCTTTCTTT. Translated: CASTPDRMNTEAFF.

This clone was seen a few times. The rearrangement links TRBV5-1 to TRBJ2-1, with 8 bases fitting TRBD1. The CDR3 runs 14 residues. After removal of 3 bases from V and 6 bases from J, the junction contained 5 bases not matched to a gene. Germline CDR1 and CDR2: SGHRS and YFSETQ. Here the CDR3 DNA reads TGCGCCAGCAGCTGGCGACAGGGGTTCAATGAGCAGTTCTTC. Protein product: CASSWRQGFNEQFF.

The V and J genes are TRBV19 and TRBJ2-1, with 10 bases lining up with TRBD2. Germline V lookup: CDR1 LNHDA, CDR2 SQIVND (reference sequence). The CDR3 is 17 amino acids. The ends lost 5 bases at V and 1 base at J; junction bases unmatched: 8. The CDR3 DNA reads TGTGCCAGTAGTCCCGCGGGGACTAGCGCATCCTACAATGAGCAGTTCTTC. This codes for CASSPAGTSASYNEQFF.

The V and J genes are TRBV28 and TRBJ1-5; possible D gene TRBD1, 6 bases. V lost 8 bases to trimming and J lost 2 bases, with 16 bases between them. This CDR3 comprises 15 residues. CDR1 and CDR2 (germline): MDHEN, SYDVKM. The CDR3 spells CASHFGGAGNQPQHF. The CDR3 DNA follows: TGTGCCAGCCATTTTGGGGGCGCGGGCAATCAGCCCCAGCATTTT. Complete variable domain (other parts from reference TRBV28 and TRBJ1-5): DVKVTQSSRYLVKRTGEKVFLECVQDMDHENMFWYRQDPGLGLRLIYFSYDVKMKEKGDIPEGYSVSREKKERFSLILESASTNQTSMYLCASHFGGAGNQPQHFGDGTRLSIL.

The J gene is TRBJ2-5, the V gene TRBV27; a weak D match, TRBD1 (6 bases). This CDR3 contains 14 residues. V gave up 2 bases and J gave up 6 bases, with 13 bases separating them. The germline V gene encodes CDR1 MNHEY and CDR2 SMNVEV (reference sequence). The CDR3 sequence: CASSLLGGKKTQYF. In DNA, the CDR3 is TGTGCCAGCAGTTTACTAGGGGGAAAAAAGACCCAGTACTTC.

The sample holds a few counts of this clone. V gene TRBV2 combines with J gene TRBJ2-1; 9 bases map to TRBD2. The V and J ends lost 3 bases and 5 bases, in that order; junction bases with no gene match: 8. This CDR3 is built from 16 residues. The germline V gene has CDR1 SNHLY and CDR2 FYNNEI. The CDR3 coding sequence is TGTGCCAGCAGTGACCAGGGGCTAGCGGGGAACAATGAGCAGTTCTTC. This encodes CASSDQGLAGNNEQFF.

With regard to this clone: One junction end does not reproduce the germline sequence, and a read error may be involved. V gene TRBV9 combines with J gene TRBJ1-1; D is ambiguous. CDR1 is SGDLS, CDR2 YYNGEE, per germline. The CDR3 has 13 residues. The CDR3 nucleotides are TGTGCCAGCAACGTAGGGCAGAACACTGAAGCTTTCTTT. This translates into CASNVGQNTEAFF.

This clone was seen only once. The junction differs from germline at one of its ends, possibly a read error. The chain employs TRBV11-3 and TRBJ2-1; D uncertain. CDR1 is SGHNT and CDR2 is YENEEA in the germline V gene. The CDR3 sequence is 16 residues long. In nucleotides, the CDR3 is TGTGCCAGCAACTTAAAATTCTTCCACAGTGACAATGAGCAGTTCTTC. This sequence encodes CASNLKFFHSDNEQFF.

The table lists this clone with a count of one. The rearrangement uses TRBV4-1 and TRBJ1-5; no definite D call. CDR3 size: 15 residues. Germline CDR1 and CDR2: MGHRA and YSYEKL. The V end was cut by 1 base, the J end by 3 bases, with 10 bases between. CDR3 in amino acids: CASSQGGGYNQPQHF. Here the CDR3 DNA reads TGCGCCAGCAGCCAAGGGGGAGGGTACAATCAGCCCCAGCATTTT.

This chain joins TRBV5-1 and TRBJ2-3; D gene ambiguous. Germline loops: CDR1 SGHRS, CDR2 YFSETQ. The CDR3 extends over 15 amino acids. The V end was cut by 0 bases, the J end by 2 bases, with 10 bases between. CDR3 amino acids: CASSLAHYPTDTQYF. The CDR3 region has the DNA TGCGCCAGCAGCTTGGCACATTACCCCACAGATACGCAGTATTTT.

The V and J genes are TRBV5-5 and TRBJ2-2, with 14 bases aligning to TRBD2. V shed 2 bases and J 4 bases; nucleotides not matched to a gene: 4. Germline loops: CDR1 SGHKS, CDR2 YYEKEE (reference sequence). The CDR3 spans 17 residues. Here the CDR3 DNA reads TGTGCCAGCAGCTTTCCGGGACTAGCGGGAGCCACCGGGGAGCTGTTTTTT. This codes for CASSFPGLAGATGELFF.

This clone was observed a few times. V is TRBV5-1 and J is TRBJ2-2, with D possibly being TRBD1 (5 bases). This CDR3 region has 16 residues. From germline, CDR1 is SGHRS and CDR2 YFSETQ. Trimming cost V 0 bases and J 4 bases, with 13 bases left between them. The CDR3 loop reads CASSLGRGLGTGELFF. The CDR3 coding sequence is TGCGCCAGCAGCTTGGGTAGGGGCCTCGGCACCGGGGAGCTGTTTTTT. Together with reference TRBV5-1 and TRBJ2-2, the CDR3 gives the full variable domain: KAGVTQTPRYLIKTRGQQVTLSCSPISGHRSVSWYQQTPGQGLQFLFEYFSETQRNKGNFPGRFSGRQFSNSRSEMNVSTLELGDSALYLCASSLGRGLGTGELFFGEGSRLTVL.